Listed below are T cell receptor beta chains from one sample, sequenced in a study of T-cell reconstitution after alpha-beta-depleted transplantation in children. TCRdb reanalysed the PCR reads using MiXCR and keeps one entry per CDR3 protein. The top ten hold around 4.5% of the sample, which has 300,000 to 400,000 distinct CDR3 sequences, 13% seen once. The sequencing used PBMCs, collected from the stem cell graft. These receptor sequences come from a human donor who donated a stem cell graft to a child with Fanconi anemia. The CDR3 runs from the conserved cysteine through the conserved F or W. The D gene is left open where the match is weak. Clone sizes are given selectively: once, few, many, or a class where the clone is expanded.

j_call,v_call,clone_size,d_call,cdr3_aa
TRBJ1-5,TRBV27,-,-,CASSSGGGAINQPQHF
TRBJ1-2,TRBV9,-,TRBD1,CASNAGGQNYGYTF
TRBJ2-3,TRBV5-1,-,-,CASSLFGTTGTDTQYF
TRBJ2-2,TRBV29-1,many,-,CSVGSGELFF
TRBJ2-1,TRBV11-2,-,-,CASSRQSGANLYNEQFF
TRBJ2-2,TRBV27,-,-,CASSLITGSTGELFF
TRBJ2-3,TRBV12-3/TRBV12-4,many,-,CASSLGGGLGTDTQYF
TRBJ2-1,TRBV12-3/TRBV12-4,many,-,CASSPTPISYNEQFF
TRBJ1-1,TRBV19,-,-,CASSIGYGTEAFF
TRBJ2-3,TRBV4-3,many,-,CASSLDRWSTDTQYF
TRBJ1-2,TRBV5-1,-,-,CASSEDRPYGYTF
TRBJ1-1,TRBV7-2,many,TRBD1,CASSLDRVGTEAFF
TRBJ1-3,TRBV18,few,-,CASSDRVPPGNTIYF
TRBJ2-3,TRBV5-5,few,-,CASSLEAFTDTQYF
TRBJ2-3,TRBV10-3,few,-,CAISAETGLGTQYF
TRBJ1-4,TRBV5-1,-,-,CASKPGMGEKLFF
TRBJ1-6,TRBV12-3/TRBV12-4,few,TRBD1,CATRTGGISPLHF
TRBJ2-4,TRBV5-1,few,-,CASSLDSRGNIQYF